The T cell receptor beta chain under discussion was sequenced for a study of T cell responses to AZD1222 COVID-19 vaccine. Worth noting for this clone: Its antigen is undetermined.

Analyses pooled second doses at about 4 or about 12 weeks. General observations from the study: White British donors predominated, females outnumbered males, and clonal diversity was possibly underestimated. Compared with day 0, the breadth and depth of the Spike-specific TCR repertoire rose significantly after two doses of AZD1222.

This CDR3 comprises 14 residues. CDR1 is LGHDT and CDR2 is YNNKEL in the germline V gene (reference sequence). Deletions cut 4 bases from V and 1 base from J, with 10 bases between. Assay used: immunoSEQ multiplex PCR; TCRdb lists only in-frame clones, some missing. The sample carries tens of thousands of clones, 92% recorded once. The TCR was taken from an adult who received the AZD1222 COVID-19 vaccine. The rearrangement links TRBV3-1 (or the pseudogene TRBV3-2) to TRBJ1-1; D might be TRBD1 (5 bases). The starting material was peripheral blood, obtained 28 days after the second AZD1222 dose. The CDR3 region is CASSPQTANTEAFF. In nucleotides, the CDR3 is TGTGCCAGCAGCCCCCAGACAGCGAACACTGAAGCTTTCTTT.